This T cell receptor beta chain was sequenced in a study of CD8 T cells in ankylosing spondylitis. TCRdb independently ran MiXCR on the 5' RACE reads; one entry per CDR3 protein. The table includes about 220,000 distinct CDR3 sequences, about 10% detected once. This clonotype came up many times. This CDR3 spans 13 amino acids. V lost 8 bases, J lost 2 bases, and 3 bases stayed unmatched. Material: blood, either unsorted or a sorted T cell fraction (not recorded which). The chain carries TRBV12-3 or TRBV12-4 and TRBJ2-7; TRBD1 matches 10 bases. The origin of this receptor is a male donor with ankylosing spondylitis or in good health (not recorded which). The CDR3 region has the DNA TGTGCCAGCCGGACAGGGGGTACCTACGAGCAGTACTTC. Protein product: CASRTGGTYEQYF.